This entry features one T cell receptor beta chain sequence. The data derive from a study of blood T cell repertoires in COVID-19. Source study methods: By means of reference gene primer amplification, nucleated cell counts were estimated. Profiled with immunoSEQ multiplex PCR; TCRdb holds only in-frame clones, not every one. For V, J and clone size, that table is used; D and trimming come from the DNA. The sample records over 150,000 clones, about 88% being singletons. The CDR3 is 14 amino acids. Per germline, CDR1 SGHTA and CDR2 FQGTGA. V dropped 4 bases and J dropped 5; count of bases not matched to a gene: 4.

Material: peripheral blood. V gene TRBV7-3 combines with J gene TRBJ2-1, with 8 bases aligning to TRBD2. This receptor was taken from a man aged 30 to 45 with acute or convalescent COVID-19. DNA for the CDR3: TGTGCCAGCAGCTCGGTGGGACTAGACAATGAGCAGTTCTTC. Its protein is CASSSVGLDNEQFF.